These 17 T cell receptor beta chains share one sample of origin, sequenced in a study of shared clonotypes between healthy human individuals. As defined, naive CD8 cells were CD45RO-negative and positively selected for CCR7, with terminally differentiated effector memory CD45RA+ cells excluded. Some clones are missing from TCRdb's copy, which holds only in-frame ones; the method was immunoSEQ multiplex PCR. The data hold roughly 1,800,000 clones, with about 95% observed a single time. Sequencing was done on a sample of naive CD8+ T cells sorted from blood. These receptors were taken from a man between 18 and 29 years old in good health.

The chain combines TRBV5-8 with TRBJ2-5; D may correspond to TRBD1 or TRBD2 (5 bases each). The CDR3 runs to 14 residues. Germline CDR1 SGHTS, CDR2 YDEGEE. The V and J ends lost 3 bases and 3 bases respectively, with 12 bases between them. CDR3 in DNA: TGTGCCAGCAGCTATAGAGGGGAAAAAGAGACCCAGTACTTC. This sequence encodes CASSYRGEKETQYF.

This chain joins TRBV6-5 and TRBJ2-3; 9 bases align to TRBD2. Germline V gene sequence: CDR1 MNHEY, CDR2 SVGAGI. The CDR3 contains 16 residues. V lost 4 bases to trimming and J lost 4 bases; unmatched junction nucleotides: 9. The CDR3 sequence is CASSSLGSGSPDTQYF. DNA of the CDR3: TGTGCCAGCAGTTCCCTGGGTAGCGGGAGTCCAGATACGCAGTATTTT.

The V and J genes are TRBV2 and TRBJ2-1; 8 nucleotides agree with TRBD2. The length of the CDR3 is 13 residues. Germline V gene data show CDR1 as SNHLY and CDR2 as FYNNEI. J was trimmed by 9 bases and V by 1 base; bases with no gene match: 2. The CDR3 region is CASSEEREIEQFF. The CDR3 DNA reads as TGTGCCAGCAGTGAAGAGCGGGAGATTGAGCAGTTCTTC.

The DNA of the CDR3 is TGCGCCAGCAGCCAAAGGCAGGGGGCCTGGGCAGATACGCAGTATTTT. As protein: CASSQRQGAWADTQYF. The gene calls are TRBV4-1 and TRBJ2-3, with 8 bases fitting TRBD1. Looked up from germline, CDR1 is MGHRA and CDR2 is YSYEKL. The J segment lost 4 bases and the V segment lost 2 bases, leaving 8 bases of the junction unmatched. The CDR3 length is 16 residues.

The chain is built from TRBV7-3 and TRBJ2-3, with D unresolved. CDR3 length: 15 residues. Trimming pared 5 bases from V and 4 bases from J, leaving 16 bases between. Per germline, CDR1 SGHTA and CDR2 FQGTGA. The CDR3 DNA follows: TGTGCCAGCAGCCCCACCCTCGGAATAGCAGATACGCAGTATTTT. Translating gives CASSPTLGIADTQYF.

The chain recombines TRBV10-3 with TRBJ2-3; D not certain. V was shortened by 8 bases and J by 4 bases, with 10 bases between the two germline ends. The V gene's germline CDR1 is ENHRY and CDR2 SYGVKD. CDR3 length equals 12 residues. Here the CDR3 reads CAIGGQADTQYF. DNA for the CDR3: TGTGCCATCGGTGGGCAGGCAGATACGCAGTATTTT.

V is TRBV2 and J is TRBJ2-3; 11 positions match TRBD2. CDR3 size: 16 residues. V lost 2 bases to trimming and J lost 2 bases; unmatched junction nucleotides: 3. Per germline, CDR1 SNHLY and CDR2 FYNNEI. The DNA for the CDR3 is TGTGCCAGCAGTGAATGGGGACTAGCGGTCACAGATACGCAGTATTTT. It translates to CASSEWGLAVTDTQYF.

With regard to this clone: Other DNA sequences from this sample encode an identical CDR3 as well. The J gene is TRBJ2-7, the V gene TRBV6-5, with D possibly TRBD2 on 6 matching bases. The CDR3 contains 14 residues. Germline assignment: CDR1 MNHEY and CDR2 SVGAGI. V was shortened by 2 bases and J by 2 bases, with 10 bases between the two germline ends. The CDR3 nucleotides read TGTGCCAGCAGTTACGGCGGGACCGCCTACGAGCAGTACTTC. It specifies CASSYGGTAYEQYF.

This chain uses TRBV29-1 with TRBJ1-2, with 10 bases identical to TRBD1. The CDR3 contains 14 residues. Germline CDR1 is SQVTM and CDR2 is ANQGSEA. V dropped 1 base and J dropped 2; count of bases not matched to a gene: 1. The CDR3 DNA follows: TGCAGCGTTGAAGGGGGACAGGGGAACTATGGCTACACCTTC. Translation: CSVEGGQGNYGYTF.

The chain uses TRBV5-5 and TRBJ2-1; 7 nucleotides agree with TRBD2. This CDR3 has 15 residues. Trimming removed 2 bases from V and 6 bases from J; junction bases left unmatched: 8. CDR1 and CDR2 from the germline V gene are SGHKS and YYEKEE (reference sequence). The CDR3, as DNA: TGTGCCAGCAGCTTAAGGCTAGCGGAGCCCAATGAGCAGTTCTTC. It is translated as CASSLRLAEPNEQFF. Complete variable domain (other parts from reference TRBV5-5 and TRBJ2-1): DAGVTQSPTHLIKTRGQQVTLRCSPISGHKSVSWYQQVLGQGPQFIFQYYEKEERGRGNFPDRFSARQFPNYSSELNVNALLLGDSALYLCASSLRLAEPNEQFFGPGTRLTVL.

The genes are TRBV10-3 and TRBJ2-7, with TRBD2 identical over 9 bases. V shed 6 bases, J shed 4 bases, and the junction held 10 bases outside the gene matches. CDR1 ENHRY and CDR2 SYGVKD come from the germline V gene. The length of the CDR3 is 15 residues. CDR3 nucleotides: TGTGCCATCAGCCCCGGGGGAGCGGGGGGTTACGAGCAGTACTTC. This encodes CAISPGGAGGYEQYF.

CDR3 nucleotide sequence: TGTGCCAGCAGCTCATGGACAGTTGAGGATGGCTACACCTTC. This translates into CASSSWTVEDGYTF. J is TRBJ1-2 and V is TRBV5-4; TRBD1 might be the D (6 bases). The CDR3 runs 14 residues. V lost 3 bases to trimming and J lost 6 bases, with 15 bases between them. The germline gives CDR1 SGHNT, CDR2 YYREEE (reference sequence).

V gene TRBV5-1 combines with J gene TRBJ1-1; TRBD1 might be the D (6 bases). The germline V and J ends were trimmed by 5 bases and 0 bases, with 11 bases remaining between them. This CDR3 region has 14 residues. Germline V gene lookup returns CDR1 SGHRS and CDR2 YFSETQ. CDR3 nucleotide sequence: TGCGCCAGCAGATACAGGGAAGTGAACACTGAAGCTTTCTTT. As protein: CASRYREVNTEAFF.

This chain links TRBV6-5 with TRBJ1-1; perhaps TRBD1 as D (6 bases). V was cut by 2 bases and J by 4 bases, with 8 bases left in between. The CDR3 is 13 amino acids. Germline V gene lookup returns CDR1 MNHEY and CDR2 SVGAGI. For the CDR3, the DNA is TGTGCCAGCAGTTACCAGGGGCTCACTGAAGCTTTCTTT. It encodes CASSYQGLTEAFF.

The V gene is TRBV10-2, the J gene TRBJ2-1, with 11 bases identical to TRBD2. V was pared by 8 bases and J by 5 bases, with 5 bases of the junction left unmatched. Germline CDR1 WSHSY, CDR2 SAAADI. The CDR3 covers 14 residues. CDR3 sequence (DNA): TGCGCCAGCCGCGGGACTAGCGGTCACAATGAGCAGTTCTTC. Translated: CASRGTSGHNEQFF.

This chain connects TRBV7-9 to TRBJ2-7; TRBD2 matches 11 bases. Germline V lookup: CDR1 SEHNR, CDR2 FQNEAQ (reference sequence). V lost 4 bases, J lost 2 bases, and 1 base stayed unmatched. The CDR3 covers 14 residues. CDR3 nucleotide sequence: TGTGCCAGCAGCTATAGCGGGAGGGCCTACGAGCAGTACTTC. It specifies CASSYSGRAYEQYF.

V is TRBV29-1 and J is TRBJ1-1; D is perhaps TRBD1 (6 bases). Germline CDR1 reads SQVTM; CDR2 reads ANQGSEA. V was pared by 1 base and J by 5 bases, with 14 bases between. The CDR3 contains 14 residues. CDR3 bases: TGCAGCGTTGAAGTGCGAGGGGGGGCGACTGAAGCTTTCTTT. Translated, it gives CSVEVRGGATEAFF.